Included here is one T cell receptor beta chain sequence, with context. Antigen: not known. Profiled with immunoSEQ multiplex PCR; TCRdb holds only in-frame clones, not every one. The sample records about 97,000 clones, approximately 92% being singletons. This CDR3 has 14 residues. V was shortened by 0 bases and J by 1 base, with 7 bases between the two germline ends. Germline lookup yields CDR1 SGDLS and CDR2 YYNGEE. This specimen comes from a study of graft-versus-host responses after intestinal transplantation. Across the whole study: After anti-thymocyte globulin induction, recipients took tacrolimus and steroids for approximately 3 years. Regarding the study as a whole: The presence of high graft-versus-host to host-versus-graft clonal ratios in allografts characterized patients with graft-donor T cell macrochimerism. Early declines in HvG clones that occurred post-transplant were associated with peak circulating GvH clone levels.

Specimen: PBMCs, collected roughly 410 days after intestinal transplant. The receptor was derived from a human patient who received an intestinal transplant, so some T cells may come from the graft donor. The V gene is TRBV9, the J gene TRBJ1-1, with no clear D. The CDR3 DNA reads as TGTGCCAGCAGCGTAGAGCCGGCGAACACTGAAGCTTTCTTT. The encoded protein is CASSVEPANTEAFF.